What follows describes a single T cell receptor (beta chain). This record belongs to a study of T cell changes during pregnancy in multiple sclerosis. The V and J ends lost 3 bases and 3 bases respectively, with 8 bases between them. From germline, CDR1 is SGHDN and CDR2 FVKESK. CDR3 length: 13 residues. Measured with immunoSEQ multiplex PCR; TCRdb has only the in-frame clones, and not every one. The sample lists about 24,000 clones; around 84% were seen once. This clonotype was obtained from a female donor in good health, enrolled as a control in a pregnancy study. The chain recombines TRBV14 with TRBJ1-2; D is uncertain. This specimen consisted of CD4+ T cells from peripheral blood mononuclear cells, obtained in the second trimester of pregnancy. The CDR3 here is CASSQGTYYGYTF. Here the CDR3 DNA reads TGTGCCAGCAGCCAGGGCACCTACTATGGCTACACCTTC.